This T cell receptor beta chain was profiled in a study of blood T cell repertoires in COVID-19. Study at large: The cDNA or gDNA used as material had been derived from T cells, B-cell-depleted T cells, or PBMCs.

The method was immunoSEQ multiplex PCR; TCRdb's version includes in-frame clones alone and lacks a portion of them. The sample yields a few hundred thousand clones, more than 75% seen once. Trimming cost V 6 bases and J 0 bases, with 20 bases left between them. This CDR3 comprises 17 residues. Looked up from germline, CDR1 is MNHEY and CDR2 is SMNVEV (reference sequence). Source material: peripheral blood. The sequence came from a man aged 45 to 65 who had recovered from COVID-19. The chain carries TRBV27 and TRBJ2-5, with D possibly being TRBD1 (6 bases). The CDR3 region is CASSLTGTPRYQETQYF. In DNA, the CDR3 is TGTGCCAGCAGCCTAACCGGGACACCCCGGTACCAAGAGACCCAGTACTTC.